The clone carrying this TCR beta chain was recorded a few times. What it binds is unknown. The CDR3 consists of 17 residues. Germline CDR1 DFQATT, CDR2 SNEGSKA (reference sequence). Trimming at V came to 6 bases and at J to 1 base, leaving 17 bases not matched to a gene. The study tagged each TCR cDNA molecule with a unique molecular identifier. TCRdb re-called the 5' RACE reads through MiXCR, storing one row per CDR3 protein. The sample records tens of thousands of distinct CDR3 sequences, roughly 5% being singletons. Time point described: sample taken at primary tumor resection. Sequencing was performed on whole RNA extracted from tumor and nontumor lung tissue, or from frozen PBMC, and the material was left unsorted. The donors were 72 patients with non-small cell lung cancer that was early-stage and untreated. This record comes from a study of spatial heterogeneity in lung cancer. Study-wide context: Alpha-chain sequences were consistently detected less often than beta-chain sequences. Study-level points and caveats: Resection blood, more than follow-up blood, showed ubiquitous expanded tumor TCRs.

The sequencing here drew on PBMCs, taken at surgery. The source of this sequence is a female donor with early-stage non-small cell lung cancer. This rearrangement joins TRBV20-1 to TRBJ1-2; TRBD1 matches at 7 bases. In DNA, the CDR3 is TGCAGTGCCCCGCTGTCCCGGGACAGAGTTAATAACTATGGCTACACCTTC. Translation gives CSAPLSRDRVNNYGYTF.